Below are 10 T cell receptor beta chains sequenced from a single sample in a study of identical twins (TCRdb year 2016). Library generation was performed with 5' RACE. The instrument given in TCRdb is Illumina HiSeq 2000. Through fastp at Q25 and MiXCR, TCRdb rebuilt clones from the public reads, retaining in-frame beta chains. Rows are combined by CDR3 protein, so each entry shows the most common genes and DNA. This sample is represented by under 300,000 distinct CDR3 sequences; approximately 12% of them were singletons. Clones ranked in the top ten supply about 3.9% of the sample. The sample also formed part of further work on yellow fever vaccine responses in identical twins.

Sequencing used memory (CD45RO+) T cells sorted from blood. According to the study, the label for this sample's cell subset or site signals: CD45RO+ enriched T cells. The receptors were gathered from a woman between 18 and 29 years old in good health.

The chain couples TRBV10-3 to TRBJ2-1, with a possible D match to TRBD2 (5 bases). Germline-derived CDR1 and CDR2 are ENHRY and SYGVKD. Trimming stripped 0 bases from V and 3 bases from J, with 9 bases between. This CDR3 comprises 15 residues. CDR3 sequence: CAISESSRDYNEQFF. The DNA for the CDR3 is TGTGCCATCAGTGAGTCTTCACGGGACTACAATGAGCAGTTCTTC.

In this sample, this clonotype turned up a few times. The V and J genes are TRBV20-1 and TRBJ2-4; 8 bases fit TRBD1. CDR3 length: 16 residues. Losses at the gene ends were 1 base for V and 2 bases for J; bases not matched to a gene: 7. The germline CDR1 and CDR2 sequences are DFQATT and SNEGSKA (reference sequence). CDR3 sequence: CSARASDRGPKNIQYF. The CDR3 DNA reads TGCAGTGCTAGAGCCTCAGACAGGGGTCCCAAAAACATTCAGTACTTC.

A few counts support this clonotype. This chain links TRBV5-1 with TRBJ1-5, with a weak D call TRBD1 (6 bases). V shed 0 bases and J shed 3 bases, with 16 bases lying between them. This CDR3 has 17 amino acids. Germline values: CDR1 SGHRS, CDR2 YFSETQ. DNA of the CDR3: TGCGCCAGCAGCTTGGGGGTGGCAGGGGCGAACAATCAGCCCCAGCATTTT. It yields the protein CASSLGVAGANNQPQHF.

The J gene is TRBJ1-1, the V gene TRBV9; perhaps TRBD1 as D (5 bases). The CDR3 extends over 16 amino acids. Trimming shortened V by 0 bases and J by 6 bases, and 18 bases separated the two germline ends. Germline V gives CDR1 SGDLS, CDR2 YYNGEE. The CDR3, as DNA: TGTGCCAGCAGCGTAGTGGCGGGACGGCGAGGAGCTGAAGCTTTCTTT. Encoded protein: CASSVVAGRRGAEAFF.

The table lists this clonotype with a count of one. The chain recombines TRBV30 with TRBJ2-2; 10 bases are shared with TRBD2. The CDR3 is 15 amino acids. Germline V gene sequence: CDR1 GTSNPN, CDR2 SVGIG (reference sequence). With 5 bases clipped from V and 3 bases from J, the junction kept 6 bases outside the gene matches. CDR3 protein: CAWRGLADDTGELFF. The DNA of the CDR3 is TGTGCCTGGCGTGGACTAGCGGATGACACCGGGGAGCTGTTTTTT.

The chain uses TRBV2 and TRBJ2-3; 9 bases line up with TRBD1. V was pared by 8 bases and J by 0 bases, with 6 bases of the junction left unmatched. The CDR3 extends over 15 amino acids. CDR1 SNHLY and CDR2 FYNNEI come from the germline V gene. CDR3 sequence reads: CASPGTGSSTDTQYF. In nucleotides, the CDR3 is TGTGCCAGCCCCGGGACAGGGTCTAGCACAGATACGCAGTATTTT.

The V gene is TRBV5-1, the J gene TRBJ2-7; D assignment may be TRBD1 or TRBD2 (6 bases each). The ends were cut back, 1 base at V and 4 bases at J, with 15 bases in the middle. Germline CDR1 is SGHRS and CDR2 is YFSETQ. There are 15 residues in the CDR3. The CDR3 coding sequence is TGCGCCAGCAGCTTGATTACGGGGGACAAATACGAGCAGTACTTC. It yields the protein CASSLITGDKYEQYF. Combining the CDR3 with reference TRBV5-1 and TRBJ2-7 gives the whole variable domain KAGVTQTPRYLIKTRGQQVTLSCSPISGHRSVSWYQQTPGQGLQFLFEYFSETQRNKGNFPGRFSGRQFSNSRSEMNVSTLELGDSALYLCASSLITGDKYEQYFGPGTRLTVT.

A few counts support this clonotype. The chain has TRBV14 and TRBJ2-5; D is uncertain. The germline V gene encodes CDR1 SGHDN and CDR2 FVKESK. This CDR3 has 16 amino acids. The V end was cut by 1 base, the J end by 1 base, with 13 bases between. The CDR3 sequence is CASSQGLKSGQETQYF. CDR3 sequence (DNA): TGTGCCAGCAGCCAAGGGCTTAAATCCGGCCAAGAGACCCAGTACTTC.

This clonotype appeared a few times. The chain joins TRBV5-5 to TRBJ2-6, with D possibly matching TRBD1 (6 bases). The CDR3 covers 16 residues. The V end was cut by 4 bases, the J end by 2 bases, with 13 bases between. From germline, CDR1 is SGHKS and CDR2 YYEKEE (reference sequence). The CDR3 nucleotides read TGTGCCAGCAGCCTACAAAACAGGGCTGGGGCCAACGTCCTGACTTTC. The encoded protein is CASSLQNRAGANVLTF.

The sample holds a few counts of this clonotype. This chain connects TRBV20-1 to TRBJ2-1; D remains ambiguous. Germline CDR1 and CDR2: DFQATT and SNEGSKA (reference sequence). V dropped 1 base and J dropped 5 bases, with 9 bases sitting between them. The CDR3 contains 13 residues. The DNA for the CDR3 is TGCAGTGCTAGAGGCCATTTAAACAATGAGCAGTTCTTC. This codes for CSARGHLNNEQFF.